Listed here is a single T cell receptor beta chain. This sample was included in a study of blood T cell repertoires in COVID-19. V lost 4 bases to trimming and J lost 1 base, with 13 bases between them. The germline V gene has CDR1 SNHLY and CDR2 FYNNEI. The CDR3 is 15 residues long. Profiled with immunoSEQ multiplex PCR; TCRdb holds only in-frame clones, not every one. The sample comprises about 140,000 clones, roughly 82% of which are singletons, and approximately 10% rests with the top ten. The source material was peripheral blood. The TCR comes from a man aged 60-69 years with active or convalescent COVID-19. V and J are TRBV2 and TRBJ2-5, with a possible D match to TRBD1 (5 bases). The CDR3 here is CASSAQGLGQETQYF. The DNA for the CDR3 is TGTGCCAGCAGTGCTCAGGGTTTAGGCCAAGAGACCCAGTACTTC.